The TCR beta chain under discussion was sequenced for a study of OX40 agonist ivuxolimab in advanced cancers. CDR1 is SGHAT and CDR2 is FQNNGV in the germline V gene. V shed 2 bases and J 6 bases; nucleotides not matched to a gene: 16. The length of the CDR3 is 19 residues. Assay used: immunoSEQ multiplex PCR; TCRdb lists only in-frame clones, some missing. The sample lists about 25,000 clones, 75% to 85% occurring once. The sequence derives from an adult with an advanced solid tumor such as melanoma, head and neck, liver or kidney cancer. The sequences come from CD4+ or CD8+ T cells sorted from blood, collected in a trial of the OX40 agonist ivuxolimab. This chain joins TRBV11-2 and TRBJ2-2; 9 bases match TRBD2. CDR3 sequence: CASSLYRPGTAGGPGELFF. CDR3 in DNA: TGTGCCAGCAGCTTATACCGGCCTGGAACTGCGGGAGGGCCCGGGGAGCTGTTTTTT.